This record looks at one T cell receptor (beta chain) sequence and its context. Its antigen is as yet unknown. Naive CD8 cells lacked CD45RO and underwent positive selection for CCR7, leaving out terminally differentiated effector memory CD45RA+ cells. This specimen belongs to a study of shared clonotypes between healthy human individuals. Regarding the study as a whole: Several donors held about 5% of naive CD4 clonotypes in common.

Repertoires were generated with immunoSEQ multiplex PCR, while TCRdb's copy carries only in-frame clones and drops some. The sample includes roughly 2,000,000 clones, 85% to 95% seen only once; the top ten take under 2%. The V gene's germline CDR1 is SEHNR and CDR2 FQNEAQ (reference sequence). With 8 bases removed from V and 9 bases from J, the gap between germline ends came to 17 bases. This CDR3 is built from 13 residues. The gene calls are TRBV7-9 and TRBJ2-1, with a possible D match to TRBD1 (5 bases). This clonotype was obtained from a man aged 18 to 30 in good health. Some clones in this sample may be carry-over from other donors' samples. Sequencing used naive CD8+ T cells from PBMCs. CDR3: CASAQGSFIEQFF. The CDR3, as DNA: TGTGCCAGCGCCCAGGGATCGTTTATTGAGCAGTTCTTC.